This TCR beta chain was documented in a study of T cells in Graves' hyperthyroidism and ophthalmopathy. General study findings and limits: Most thyroid clonotypes with frequency above 0.001 were detected in blood.

The germline CDR1 and CDR2 sequences are MNHEY and SVGEGT. The V end lost 2 bases, the J end lost 2 bases, and 7 bases lay between the germline ends. CDR3 length: 15 amino acids. Active moderate-to-severe ophthalmopathy, Clinical Activity Score at least 3, NOSPECS at least 4, under 3 months' duration. In making diagnoses, clinical symptoms, serum thyroxine and TRAb, thyroid ultrasound and orbital computed tomography were all used. Amplification targeted TCR beta CDR3 regions from RNA transcripts. Researchers ran a first-round RT-PCR on the TCR CDR3 using the HTBI primer set. Each CDR3 protein gets one entry after TCRdb re-called the multiplex PCR reads with MiXCR. This sample has under 400,000 distinct CDR3 sequences, with about a sixth found just once. This clonotype was recorded at least ten times. What it binds is unknown.

The chain carries TRBV6-2 or TRBV6-3 and TRBJ2-6; D possibly corresponds to TRBD1 (5 bases). What was sequenced was blood. The sequence was obtained from a woman aged 40 to 55 with Graves' ophthalmopathy. CDR3 sequence reads: CASSYDRAGANVLTF. CDR3 nucleotides: TGTGCCAGCAGTTACGACAGAGCTGGGGCCAACGTCCTGACTTTC.